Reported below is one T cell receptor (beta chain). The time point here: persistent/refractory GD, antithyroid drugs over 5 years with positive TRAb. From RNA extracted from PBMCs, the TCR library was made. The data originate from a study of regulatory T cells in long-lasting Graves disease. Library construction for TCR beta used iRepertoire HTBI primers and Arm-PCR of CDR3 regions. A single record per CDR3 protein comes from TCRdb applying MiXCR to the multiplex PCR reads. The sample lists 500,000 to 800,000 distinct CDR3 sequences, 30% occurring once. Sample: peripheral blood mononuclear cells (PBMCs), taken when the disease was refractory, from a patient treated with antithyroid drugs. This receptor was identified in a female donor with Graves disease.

The CDR3 DNA reads TGTGCCAGCAGCTACCCGAGCGGGACCTACGAGCAGTACTTC. Translating gives CASSYPSGTYEQYF. The rearrangement uses TRBV13 and TRBJ2-7; TRBD2 matches 7 bases. V lost 4 bases, J lost 2 bases, and 5 bases stayed unmatched. Germline CDR1 reads PRHDT; CDR2 reads FYEKMQ (reference sequence). The CDR3 is 14 residues long.